A single T cell receptor beta chain is shown here with its context. Its antigen is unknown. This sample is drawn from a study of cytomegalovirus exposure and HLA in healthy donors. The wider study: A later analysis reported the same platform for the roughly 120 validation repertoires and the roughly 700 first-cohort repertoires. General study results and limits: Subsequent analysis found a tendency for first-cohort TCR clusters to co-occur within the 90 to 150 validation repertoires. Reports credit the classifier with highly specific, highly sensitive diagnosis of cytomegalovirus status.

The CDR3 has 14 residues. V was shortened by 3 bases and J by 3 bases, with 12 bases between the two germline ends. Germline V lookup: CDR1 SNHLY, CDR2 FYNNEI. The protocol was immunoSEQ multiplex PCR, while the TCRdb copy is restricted to in-frame clones and leaves out a portion. The sample records fewer than 85,000 clones, 95% to 97% being singletons. The sequence came from a woman between 18 and 29 years old in good health and CMV-seronegative. Sequences were obtained from PBMCs. V usage is TRBV2 and J usage is TRBJ2-7; D is unresolved. The CDR3 DNA reads as TGTGCCAGCAGTGATGGGCCTTATAGCTACGAGCAGTACTTC. Residues: CASSDGPYSYEQYF.